This is a list of T cell receptor beta chains from one sample in a study of T-cell reconstitution after alpha-beta-depleted transplantation in children. MiXCR was run by TCRdb on the PCR reads, yielding one entry per CDR3 protein. Of hundreds of thousands of distinct CDR3 sequences in the sample, about 10% are singletons; the top ten hold roughly 4%. This material consisted of PBMCs from the stem cell graft donor, taken from the stem cell graft. Receptors were obtained from a human donor who donated a stem cell graft to a child with acute myeloid leukemia. The CDR3 runs from the conserved cysteine through the conserved F or W. A D gene is named only where the DNA matches it firmly. Part of the rows lack a size; the others show once, few, many or a class for expanded clones.

clone_size	v_call	d_call	j_call	cdr3_nt	cdr3_aa
many	TRBV7-2	TRBD2	TRBJ2-5	TGTGCCAGCAGCTTGACTAGCGGGATACAAGAGACCCAGTACTTC	CASSLTSGIQETQYF
few	TRBV7-2	-	TRBJ1-4	TGTGCCAGCAGCCCGCGGGGCTATGAAAAACTGTTTTTT	CASSPRGYEKLFF
-	TRBV5-5	-	TRBJ1-6	TGTGCCAGCAGCTTGTTGGGGGCAGCCTATAATTCACCCCTCCACTTT	CASSLLGAAYNSPLHF
-	TRBV20-1	-	TRBJ2-4	TGCAGTGCTAGACGTGGGGACTGGGCCAAAAACATTCAGTACTTC	CSARRGDWAKNIQYF
many	TRBV6-1	-	TRBJ2-7	TGTGCCAGCAGTGAAGATAGGGGGGCCTTCTACGAGCAGTACTTC	CASSEDRGAFYEQYF
-	TRBV20-1	-	TRBJ1-2	TGCAGTGCAGGGGGGACGGAGCGCTATGGCTACACCTTC	CSAGGTERYGYTF
many	TRBV15	-	TRBJ2-3	TGTGCCACCAGCAGAGATTACGGGCCAGATACGCAGTATTTT	CATSRDYGPDTQYF
few	TRBV12-3/TRBV12-4	TRBD1	TRBJ2-2	TGTGCCAGCAGCGCCAGACAGGGGGCGGCCGGGGAGCTGTTTTTT	CASSARQGAAGELFF
-	TRBV29-1	-	TRBJ2-7	TGCAGCGTTCGGACGATTTACGAGCAGTACTTC	CSVRTIYEQYF
-	TRBV30	TRBD2	TRBJ2-7	TGTGCCTGGAGTGTCCCGGGACTAGCGAACGAGCAGTACTTC	CAWSVPGLANEQYF
many	TRBV12-3/TRBV12-4	TRBD1	TRBJ2-3	TGTGCCAGCAGTTCGCCCGGGACAGGGAGGACAGATACGCAGTATTTT	CASSSPGTGRTDTQYF
few	TRBV24-1	-	TRBJ2-3	TGTGCCACCAGTGATTTTGAGACTTATACGCAGTATTTT	CATSDFETYTQYF
few	TRBV20-1	-	TRBJ1-1	TGCAGTGCTAGAACGGACAGTTTGAACACTGAAGCTTTCTTT	CSARTDSLNTEAFF
few	TRBV27	TRBD2	TRBJ2-3	TGTGCCAGCAGTCCCCGAGCGGGAGGCGACACAGATACGCAGTATTTT	CASSPRAGGDTDTQYF
few	TRBV5-1	-	TRBJ2-7	TGCGCCAGCAGCTTCCGTTACGGGAGCTCCTACGAGCAGTACTTC	CASSFRYGSSYEQYF
few	TRBV27	-	TRBJ2-5	TGTGCCAGCAGTTTATGGGGTCGGGGAGAGACCCAGTACTTC	CASSLWGRGETQYF
-	TRBV12-3/TRBV12-4	TRBD1	TRBJ1-5	TGTGCCAGCAGTCCGGGGACAGAAAAGGGAGGCAATCAGCCCCAGCATTTT	CASSPGTEKGGNQPQHF
-	TRBV20-1	-	TRBJ2-7	TGCAGTGCTAGATACGGTGCGGACCAGGGGGGGTGGGACGAGCAGTACTTC	CSARYGADQGGWDEQYF
-	TRBV20-1	-	TRBJ1-5	TGCAGTGCTAGTACAGGGCTGGCCGGCAATCAGCCCCAGCATTTT	CSASTGLAGNQPQHF
few	TRBV4-2	-	TRBJ2-7	TGTGCCAGCAGCCAAGAAAGTAGCGGAAGCTCCTACGAGCAGTACTTC	CASSQESSGSSYEQYF
-	TRBV30	-	TRBJ1-1	TGTACCTGGAGTATGGGGACTATGAACACTGAAGCTTTCTTT	CTWSMGTMNTEAFF
-	TRBV4-3	TRBD2	TRBJ2-1	TGCGCCAGCAGCCAAGTCGAGGTAGCGGGAGGTCGGAATGAGCAGTTCTTC	CASSQVEVAGGRNEQFF
few	TRBV29-1	TRBD2	TRBJ2-1	TGCAGCGCCCTAGGCGGGAGTTACAATGAGCAGTTCTTC	CSALGGSYNEQFF
-	TRBV28	-	TRBJ2-5	TGTGCCAGCAGGGGGGGGGCGGGGACCCAGTACTTC	CASRGGAGTQYF
-	TRBV5-1	-	TRBJ2-5	TGCGCCAGCAGCATCGGAGACGGCCGGGGGGAGACCCAGTACTTC	CASSIGDGRGETQYF
many	TRBV28	-	TRBJ2-7	TGTGCCAGCAGAAGTGGAGGGGGCGCACCCTACGAGCAGTACTTC	CASRSGGGAPYEQYF
many	TRBV29-1	-	TRBJ2-7	TGCAGCGTTGGGGGTGGAATCGTCGAGCAGTACTTC	CSVGGGIVEQYF
-	TRBV3-1	TRBD2	TRBJ2-1	TGTGCCAGCAGCCAAAGCACTAGCGGCAATGAGCAGTTCTTC	CASSQSTSGNEQFF
-	TRBV7-9	TRBD1	TRBJ1-6	TGTGCCAGCAGCTTATCGGACAGGGATTTCTCCCGTGCCCTCCACTTT	CASSLSDRDFSRALHF
many	TRBV7-9	-	TRBJ2-2	TGTGCCAGCAGCGTACGGGACACCAGGGAGCTGTTTTTT	CASSVRDTRELFF
many	TRBV20-1	-	TRBJ2-1	TGCAGTGCTAGAGCACGGAAATTAGCCAATGAGCAGTTCTTC	CSARARKLANEQFF
few	TRBV12-3/TRBV12-4	-	TRBJ1-1	TGTGCCAGCAGTTTGGTTGAGGTGAACACTGAAGCTTTCTTT	CASSLVEVNTEAFF
-	TRBV20-1	TRBD2	TRBJ2-7	TGCAGTGCCCAAGGGCCGTCTAGCGGGACATACGAGCAGTACTTC	CSAQGPSSGTYEQYF